A single sample is the source of the 29 T cell receptor beta chains below, sequenced in a study of blood T cell repertoires in COVID-19 (dated by TCRdb to 2018 to 2020). The method behind the library was the immunoSEQ multiplex PCR assay. The source is immuneACCESS, and TCRdb retained only in-frame sequences with V and J called. Part of the clones is not carried over; for the studies checked, unresolved V genes explain less than half of this, and the remainder is unexplained. For this sample the table gives hundreds of thousands of clones, of which approximately 90% were detected only once. The ten largest clones capture under 2.5% of the sample. The specimen was PBMCs or T cells enriched from blood (not recorded which). Receptors originate from a woman aged 55 to 70 in a cohort exposed to, infected with or recovered from COVID-19 (not recorded which).

V is TRBV5-4 and J is TRBJ1-2, with unresolved D. Germline V gene data show CDR1 as SGHNT and CDR2 as YYREEE (reference sequence). Trimming removed 3 bases at V and 5 bases at J, with 17 bases between. The CDR3 spans 15 residues. CDR3 loop: CASSSGGPYQYGYTF. As DNA, the CDR3 is TGTGCCAGCAGCTCCGGTGGGCCGTATCAGTATGGCTACACCTTC.

This sequence joins TRBV4-3 and TRBJ2-7; TRBD2 agrees at 8 bases. The germline V gene encodes CDR1 LGHNA and CDR2 YSLEER. V lost 0 bases, J lost 0 bases, and 7 bases stayed unmatched. The CDR3 contains 17 residues. The CDR3 DNA sequence: TGCGCCAGCAGCCAAGAGAGGAATAGCGGGGCCTCCTACGAGCAGTACTTC. Translating it yields CASSQERNSGASYEQYF.

This clone was counted between two and nine times. The rearrangement uses TRBV10-1 and TRBJ2-7; the match to TRBD2 covers 11 bases. Germline-derived CDR1 and CDR2 are WNHNN and SYGVQD (reference sequence). The CDR3 sequence is 16 residues long. V was clipped by 0 bases and J by 5 bases; unmatched bases: 6. CDR3 in amino acids: CASSESIAGGMHEQYF. CDR3 DNA: TGCGCCAGCAGTGAGTCGATAGCGGGAGGGATGCACGAGCAGTACTTC.

This chain connects TRBV19 to TRBJ2-1; D is undetermined. V lost 3 bases and J 6 bases, leaving 15 bases between the germline ends. In germline, CDR1 is LNHDA, CDR2 SQIVND (reference sequence). This CDR3 contains 15 residues. CDR3 bases: TGTGCCAGTAGTATTTGGCAGGAAGATACCAATGAGCAGTTCTTC. It translates to CASSIWQEDTNEQFF.

This clone occurred once. The chain has TRBV29-1 and TRBJ2-7; 10 bases map to TRBD2. V lost 4 bases and J lost 4; bases outside the gene matches: 13. This CDR3 is built from 16 residues. The V gene's germline CDR1 is SQVTM and CDR2 ANQGSEA. CDR3 sequence: CSVGDRPSGSRYEQYF. The CDR3, as DNA: TGCAGCGTTGGGGATCGGCCTAGCGGGAGTAGGTACGAGCAGTACTTC.

The chain employs TRBV27 and TRBJ1-2; D perhaps matches TRBD1 (5 bases). This CDR3 is 15 amino acids long. Germline V gene sequence: CDR1 MNHEY, CDR2 SMNVEV (reference sequence). The germline V and J ends were trimmed by 5 bases and 4 bases, with 17 bases remaining between them. This CDR3 is CASSLYGGVVYGYTF. The DNA of the CDR3 is TGTGCCAGCAGTCTATACGGGGGGGTAGTCTATGGCTACACCTTC.

The chain couples TRBV9 to TRBJ2-1, with 9 bases lining up with TRBD1. CDR3 length equals 15 residues. The ends lost 6 bases at V and 2 bases at J; junction bases unmatched: 6. The V gene's germline CDR1 is SGDLS and CDR2 YYNGEE. Written as DNA, the CDR3 is TGTGCCAGCACCCAGACAGGGGGGGCCTACAATGAGCAGTTCTTC. Translated: CASTQTGGAYNEQFF.

J is TRBJ2-2 and V is TRBV12-3 or TRBV12-4, with D unresolved. The CDR3 covers 13 residues. Trimming removed 3 bases from V and 5 bases from J, with 7 bases in between. Here the CDR3 reads CASSLAQTGELFF. CDR3 coding DNA: TGTGCCAGCAGTTTGGCCCAGACCGGGGAGCTGTTTTTT.

The rearrangement links TRBV9 to TRBJ2-5, with TRBD1 matching 8 bases. The V gene's germline CDR1 is SGDLS and CDR2 YYNGEE. The CDR3 spans 16 residues. Trimming cost V 0 bases and J 1 base; bases outside gene matches: 5. The CDR3 DNA reads as TGTGCCAGCAGCGTAGCCATTGGACAGGGCCAAGAGACCCAGTACTTC. Translated, it gives CASSVAIGQGQETQYF.

V and J are TRBV19 and TRBJ2-3; the match to TRBD1 covers 10 bases. CDR3 size: 15 residues. V was pared by 8 bases and J by 3 bases, with 8 bases of the junction left unmatched. Germline V lookup: CDR1 LNHDA, CDR2 SQIVND (reference sequence). The CDR3 is CASLPGQGKTDTQYF. The DNA for the CDR3 is TGTGCCAGTCTCCCGGGACAGGGGAAAACAGATACGCAGTATTTT.

This sequence joins TRBV5-8 and TRBJ2-1; unclear D gene. Germline V CDR1 and CDR2: SGHTS, YDEGEE. V lost 0 bases, J lost 2 bases, and 6 bases lay in between. This CDR3 comprises 14 residues. CDR3 residues: CASSLETPYNEQFF. CDR3 in DNA: TGTGCCAGCAGCTTGGAGACACCCTACAATGAGCAGTTCTTC. The full variable domain, completed using reference TRBV5-8 and TRBJ2-1, is EAGVTQSPTHLIKTRGQQATLRCSPISGHTSVYWYQQALGLGLQFLLWYDEGEERNRGNFPPRFSGRQFPNYSSELNVNALELEDSALYLCASSLETPYNEQFFGPGTRLTVL.

V is TRBV9 and J is TRBJ2-7; D gene uncertain. This CDR3 spans 14 amino acids. Trimming took off 4 bases at V and 0 bases at J, with 11 bases between the two ends. CDR1 and CDR2 from the germline V gene are SGDLS and YYNGEE. CDR3 DNA: TGTGCCAGCAGCCCCGTAACGAGCTCCTACGAGCAGTACTTC. Translating gives CASSPVTSSYEQYF.

This clone occurred once. The rearrangement joins TRBV6-1 to TRBJ2-3; 11 positions match TRBD1. The ends lost 4 bases at V and 4 bases at J; junction bases unmatched: 7. CDR3 length: 16 residues. The germline CDR1 and CDR2 sequences are MNHNS and SASEGT. CDR3 DNA: TGTGCCAGCAGTGGACCGGGACAGGGGGAGTCAGATACGCAGTATTTT. Amino acid sequence: CASSGPGQGESDTQYF.

This clone has a handful of counts. This rearrangement joins TRBV7-2 to TRBJ2-7, with 8 bases lining up with TRBD2. Looked up from germline, CDR1 is SGHTA and CDR2 is FQGNSA. Trimming cost V 5 bases and J 3 bases; bases outside gene matches: 6. The CDR3 consists of 14 residues. The CDR3 DNA reads as TGTGCCAGCAGCCTTAGGACTAGCAGCTACGAGCAGTACTTC. As protein: CASSLRTSSYEQYF.

CDR3 protein: CASTLTSGSFQETQYF. The CDR3 nucleotides read TGTGCCAGTACCCTGACTAGCGGGAGTTTCCAAGAGACCCAGTACTTC. The chain couples TRBV19 to TRBJ2-5, with 12 bases lining up with TRBD2. CDR1 LNHDA and CDR2 SQIVND come from the germline V gene (reference sequence). The V segment lost 7 bases and the J segment 1 base; nucleotides outside the gene matches: 7. The CDR3 has 16 residues.

The rearrangement joins TRBV28 to TRBJ1-2; 9 nucleotides match TRBD1. In germline, CDR1 is MDHEN, CDR2 SYDVKM. The junction had 7 bases not matched to a gene; V was cut back by 8 bases and J by 6 bases. This CDR3 has 13 amino acids. CDR3 amino acids: CASGRTGADGYTF. In DNA form, the CDR3 reads TGTGCCAGCGGCCGGACAGGGGCGGATGGCTACACCTTC.

The chain has TRBV24-1 and TRBJ2-5; D is perhaps TRBD1 (6 bases). V was shortened by 6 bases and J by 2 bases, with 15 bases between the two germline ends. Germline lookup yields CDR1 KGHDR and CDR2 SFDVKD. The CDR3 is 15 amino acids. CDR3 region: CATSPQGAPQETQYF. The CDR3 region has the DNA TGTGCCACCAGTCCACAGGGCGCGCCTCAAGAGACCCAGTACTTC.

This sequence joins TRBV7-3 and TRBJ2-7, with D perhaps TRBD2 (5 bases). CDR3 size: 14 residues. Trimming removed 5 bases from V and 2 bases from J, with 13 bases in between. Germline-derived CDR1 and CDR2 are SGHTA and FQGTGA. CDR3 sequence (DNA): TGTGCCAGCAGCCAATCCAGAGGGCCCTACGAGCAGTACTTC. Translated, it gives CASSQSRGPYEQYF.

The chain combines TRBV24-1 with TRBJ2-3, with 8 bases identical to TRBD1. Germline V CDR1 and CDR2: KGHDR, SFDVKD. The CDR3 length is 18 residues. V was pared by 10 bases and J by 5 bases, with 22 bases of the junction left unmatched. Here the CDR3 DNA reads TGTGCCACAGGGCCGTCGTGGGGACAGGAGGGCTATGAAGATACGCAGTATTTT. Residues: CATGPSWGQEGYEDTQYF.

The CDR3 sequence is CASSQVRTTGPDTQYF. The CDR3 region has the DNA TGCGCCAGCAGCCAGGTGCGTACCACAGGACCCGATACGCAGTATTTT. V is TRBV4-1 and J is TRBJ2-3, with a possible D match to TRBD1 (5 bases). The V gene's germline CDR1 is MGHRA and CDR2 YSYEKL. V lost 3 bases and J 6 bases, leaving 19 bases between the germline ends. The CDR3 consists of 16 residues.

In the case of this clone: At one end, the junction sequence differs from germline, possibly due to a read error. This rearrangement joins TRBV7-7 to TRBJ2-3, with 9 bases fitting TRBD1. The CDR3 runs 15 residues. Germline V gene sequence: CDR1 SSHAT, CDR2 FNYEAQ (reference sequence). The CDR3 here is CASSLGQGITDTQYF. The CDR3 DNA is TGTGCTAGCAGCCTCGGACAGGGGATCACAGATACGCAGTATTTT.

This chain joins TRBV6-5 and TRBJ1-2; 9 bases match TRBD1. The CDR3 covers 15 residues. The germline CDR1 and CDR2 sequences are MNHEY and SVGAGI. The V gene end was trimmed by 6 bases and the J gene end by 7 bases; junction bases not matched to a gene: 12. CDR3 DNA sequence: TGTGCCAGCAGCGCACCGGGACAGGGTGGTGGTGGCTACACCTTC. Its protein is CASSAPGQGGGGYTF.

The rearrangement uses TRBV2 and TRBJ2-1; D is possibly TRBD2 (5 bases). There are 13 residues in the CDR3. Trimming left V 3 bases short and J 3 bases short, with 6 bases between. CDR1 and CDR2 (germline): SNHLY, FYNNEI. In nucleotides, the CDR3 is TGTGCCAGCAGTGAGGCGGGCTACAATGAGCAGTTCTTC. Translating gives CASSEAGYNEQFF.

The gene calls are TRBV5-6 and TRBJ1-3; 9 nucleotides align to TRBD1. Germline V gene sequence: CDR1 SGHDT, CDR2 YYEEEE. The CDR3 sequence is 17 residues long. The V and J ends lost 2 bases and 0 bases, in that order; junction bases with no gene match: 6. The CDR3 protein is CASSFRLTGGSGNTIYF. The CDR3 region has the DNA TGTGCCAGCAGCTTCCGCTTGACAGGGGGCTCTGGAAACACCATATATTTT.

The rearrangement uses TRBV9 and TRBJ2-3; 8 bases align to TRBD2. V lost 0 bases, J lost 8 bases, and 14 bases stayed unmatched. The germline gives CDR1 SGDLS, CDR2 YYNGEE. This CDR3 has 17 amino acids. The CDR3: CASSVATGGPSSTTQYF. The CDR3 coding sequence is TGTGCCAGCAGCGTAGCGACGGGAGGGCCAAGTTCAACTACGCAGTATTTT.

The chain is built from TRBV5-1 and TRBJ2-3; TRBD2 matches at 10 bases. Germline values: CDR1 SGHRS, CDR2 YFSETQ. This CDR3 comprises 14 residues. V was pared by 4 bases and J by 5 bases, with 4 bases of the junction left unmatched. The CDR3 region has the DNA TGCGCCAGCAGCCTCGGGACTAGCGTAGATACGCAGTATTTT. Encoded protein: CASSLGTSVDTQYF.

The V call is TRBV2, the J call TRBJ1-1; no definite D call. V dropped 5 bases and J dropped 10 bases, with 14 bases sitting between them. The CDR3 runs to 12 residues. Per the germline V gene, CDR1 is SNHLY and CDR2 is FYNNEI. The CDR3 loop reads CASSTGSPIAFF. The CDR3 nucleotides are TGTGCCAGCAGTACCGGGTCCCCGATAGCTTTCTTT.

V is TRBV3-1 (or the pseudogene TRBV3-2) and J is TRBJ2-5; TRBD2 matches 10 bases. The CDR3 consists of 17 residues. J gave up 4 bases and V 4 bases, and 12 bases lay outside the gene matches. Looked up from germline, CDR1 is LGHDT and CDR2 is YNNKEL (reference sequence). The DNA for the CDR3 is TGTGCCAGCAGCCGTCTGGCTAGCGGGAGTGAAGGAGAGACCCAGTACTTC. As protein: CASSRLASGSEGETQYF.

The V and J genes are TRBV28 and TRBJ1-1; D is perhaps TRBD1 (6 bases). V was clipped by 5 bases and J by 0 bases, with 13 bases between them. The germline V gene has CDR1 MDHEN and CDR2 SYDVKM. This CDR3 region has 15 residues. The DNA for the CDR3 is TGTGCCAGCAGTGCACCCGGACAGATGAACACTGAAGCTTTCTTT. Protein product: CASSAPGQMNTEAFF.